Listed below are T cell receptor beta chains from one sample, sequenced in a study of T cells after yellow fever vaccination. TCRdb independently ran MiXCR on the 5' RACE reads; one entry per CDR3 protein. The table includes about 160,000 distinct CDR3 sequences, about 7% detected once. The material was CD4+ T cells sorted from PBMCs, obtained 4 to 5 days after the first yellow fever vaccination. These receptor sequences come from a man younger than 35 who received the YFV17D yellow fever vaccine. CDR3s leave out the opening cysteine and the closing phenylalanine or tryptophan. The D gene is left open where the match is weak.

TRBV3-1,TRBD2,ASSSDPGTSSETQY
TRBV18,.,ASSPQEGETQY
TRBV6-5,.,ASRVRDTQY
TRBV5-1,.,ASSRRYQETQY
TRBV11-2,.,ASRPIGAKNIQY
TRBV20-1,TRBD2,SARTSEETQY
TRBV6-1,.,ASNPGNTGELF
TRBV20-1,TRBD2,SALTGLAGTQY
TRBV19,TRBD1,ASISTRDRGVTGELF
TRBV7-8,TRBD2,ASSSVERGSYNEQF
TRBV7-2,.,ASSLMGGGPGQPQH
TRBV6-2/TRBV6-3,.,ASRYVADTQY
TRBV4-3,.,ASSRVGINSPLH
TRBV5-1,TRBD1,ASSLLTWTGGGISYEQY
TRBV28,TRBD1,ASSSYGTGGGTGELF
TRBV15,.,ATSREGVRTQY
TRBV7-2,.,ASSLVAADVLGSPLH
TRBV28,TRBD1,ASSAPGTGDETQY
TRBV7-2,TRBD1,ASSPRQGVEKLF
TRBV4-1,TRBD2,ASSRLAGTQESSYNEQF
TRBV7-9,TRBD1,ASSWPLGQGNEKLF
TRBV3-1,.,ASSQQDYNSPLH
TRBV4-3,.,ASSLEASKKNIQY
TRBV6-1,.,ASNRLSNSGTQY
TRBV9,TRBD2,ASSVEASGGLGPNEQF
TRBV28,.,ASSPSGPMGDIQY
TRBV5-6,.,ASSYKTGITY
TRBV18,.,ASSGDAGLKH
TRBV5-1,TRBD1,ASSAGTGRQPQH
TRBV10-3,.,AIRDSSTDTQY
TRBV5-4,TRBD1,ASSTEQGAVGETQY
TRBV5-1,.,ASSLAGGVSADTQY
TRBV12-3/TRBV12-4,TRBD1,ASSLARTGVSGYT
TRBV5-1,.,ASSYTPFQFSGANVLT
TRBV3-1,TRBD2,ASSQVGAGVTGELF
TRBV5-1,.,ASSAGQTGPSEKLF
TRBV3-1,.,ASSNRVQSYEQY
TRBV3-1,TRBD1,ASSPLQGHYGYT
TRBV5-5,.,ASSLGSIVDTQY
TRBV7-2,.,ASSLARGETQY
TRBV5-4,.,ASSRPKGEDEQF
TRBV7-8,TRBD2,ASSSPLTAGGDNEQF
TRBV4-1,.,ASSQEWPGYGYT
TRBV7-9,.,ASSSPMGYT
TRBV5-1,.,ASSMDGRTTEKLF
TRBV5-1,.,ASSLLPGQETQY
TRBV20-1,TRBD1,SAPGTGKTIQY
TRBV29-1,TRBD1,SAKDRVYSDTQY
TRBV10-3,.,AIGLTLTDTQY
TRBV5-4,TRBD2,ASSLGGSEGGGETQY
TRBV9,TRBD1,ASSVGGQEGDTQY